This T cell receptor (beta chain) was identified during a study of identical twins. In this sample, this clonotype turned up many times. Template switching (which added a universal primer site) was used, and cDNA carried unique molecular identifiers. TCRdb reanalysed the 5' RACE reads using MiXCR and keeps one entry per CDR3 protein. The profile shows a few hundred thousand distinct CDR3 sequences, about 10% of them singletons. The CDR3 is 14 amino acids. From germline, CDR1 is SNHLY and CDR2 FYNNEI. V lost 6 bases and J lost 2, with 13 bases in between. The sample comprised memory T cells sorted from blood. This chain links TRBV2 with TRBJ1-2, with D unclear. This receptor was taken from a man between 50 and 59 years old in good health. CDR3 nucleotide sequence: TGTGCCAGCAGCCCGGGTCCAATCAACTATGGCTACACCTTC. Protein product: CASSPGPINYGYTF.